This T cell receptor (beta chain) was identified during a study of CD8 T cells in ankylosing spondylitis. Quantitative 5'-RACE with molecular barcodes was used to make the TCR beta libraries. Each CDR3 protein is one row after TCRdb ran MiXCR on the 5' RACE reads. The sample lists fewer than 550,000 distinct CDR3 sequences; roughly 5.3% were seen once. CDR3 size: 16 residues. The V end was cut by 1 base, the J end by 4 bases, with 16 bases between. Germline CDR1 and CDR2: SGHAT and FQDESV (reference sequence). Study outcomes and limitations: Within ankylosing spondylitis blood, a TCR beta motif made up of eight highly homologous variants appeared to be characteristic. Those disease-linked clones were CD8+; they were also relatively rare in peripheral blood.

Concerning this clonotype: What it binds is not known.

The chain is built from TRBV11-1 and TRBJ1-2; D perhaps matches TRBD1 (6 bases). Specimen: blood, either unsorted or a sorted T cell fraction (not recorded which). The source of this sequence is a male donor with ankylosing spondylitis. CDR3 sequence (DNA): TGTGCCAGCAGCTTAGGCGGCAGGGGTAGTATCTATGGCTACACCTTC. It yields the protein CASSLGGRGSIYGYTF.